The 26 T cell receptor beta chains reported below all come from one sample, sequenced in a study of prognosis after radiotherapy for stage I lung cancer. The authors amplified TCR beta CDR3 from genomic DNA using two-round multiplex PCR. Amplification during the initial PCR round employed primers specific to each TRBV and TRBJ gene. TCRdb analysed the multiplex PCR reads with MiXCR anew, one entry per CDR3 protein. The sample has tens of thousands of distinct CDR3 sequences, approximately 25% seen once. The input for sequencing was PBMCs, taken before or after stereotactic body radiation therapy (not recorded which). All receptors derive from a donor older than 45 with non-small cell lung cancer.

This clonotype was detected ten times or more. J is TRBJ2-7 and V is TRBV11-2, with D possibly called TRBD1 or TRBD2 (6 bases each). Per the germline V gene, CDR1 is SGHAT and CDR2 is FQNNGV. Trimming left V 0 bases short and J 3 bases short, with 12 bases between. There are 15 residues in the CDR3. The CDR3, as DNA: TGTGCCAGCAGCTTAGAGGTAGGAGGGGGCTACGAGCAGTACTTC. Its translation: CASSLEVGGGYEQYF.

This clonotype has at least ten counts. The rearrangement joins TRBV4-1 to TRBJ1-5, with TRBD1 matching 7 bases. Germline lookup yields CDR1 MGHRA and CDR2 YSYEKL. J lost 3 bases, V lost 3 bases, and 8 bases had no gene match. This CDR3 has 16 residues. This CDR3 reads CASSQAWDRDNQPQHF. The CDR3 region has the DNA TGCGCCAGCAGCCAGGCCTGGGACAGAGACAATCAGCCCCAGCATTTT.

This clonotype was detected many times. V gene TRBV6-1 combines with J gene TRBJ1-5, with 7 bases fitting TRBD1. This CDR3 has 15 residues. After removal of 4 bases from V and 4 bases from J, the junction contained 7 bases not matched to a gene. The germline gives CDR1 MNHNS, CDR2 SASEGT. For the CDR3, the DNA is TGTGCCAGCAGTGTTTCCCCGACAGGGAATCAGCCCCAGCATTTT. Its protein product is CASSVSPTGNQPQHF.

With respect to this clonotype: A much larger clonotype is one base distant, so this may be a read error. The J gene is TRBJ2-5, the V gene TRBV5-8; D not resolved. The CDR3 is 16 amino acids. V was cut by 0 bases and J by 5 bases, with 17 bases left in between. Per the germline V gene, CDR1 is SGHTS and CDR2 is YDEGEE. The CDR3 sequence is CASSLALALPQETQYF. CDR3 sequence (DNA): TGTGCCAGCAGCTTGGCCTTGGCCCTCCCCCAGGAGACCCAGTACTTC.

J is TRBJ1-6 and V is TRBV12-3 or TRBV12-4; 9 positions agree with TRBD1. This CDR3 spans 15 amino acids. Trimming cost V 6 bases and J 15 bases; bases outside gene matches: 15. The CDR3 protein is CASSFGTGSDSNLHF. CDR3 bases: TGTGCCAGCAGCTTCGGGACAGGGTCGGATTCAAACCTCCACTTT.

Concerning this clonotype itself: This may be a read error, as it is one base from a much larger clone. The genes are TRBV5-4 and TRBJ1-3; 7 nucleotides agree with TRBD1. The CDR3 is made up of 16 amino acids. Germline CDR1 reads SGHNT; CDR2 reads YYREEE (reference sequence). V lost 4 bases to trimming and J lost 2 bases; unmatched junction nucleotides: 9. As DNA, the CDR3 is TGTGCCAGCAGCCCACCGGGACAGCATACTGGAAACACCATATATTTT. Its translation: CASSPPGQHTGNTIYF.

With respect to this clonotype: A far larger clone is one base from this, pointing to a likely read error. The CDR3 DNA reads as TGTTCCAGCAGTTACTCGTCGACAGGCTACGAGCAGTACTTC. Protein product: CSSSYSSTGYEQYF. V and J are TRBV6-4 and TRBJ2-7; D may be TRBD1 (6 bases). This CDR3 has 14 residues. CDR1 is MRHNA, CDR2 SNTAGT, per germline.

A word on this clonotype: A much more abundant neighbour one base away suggests this may be a read error. This CDR3 is CASSPRRAGEETQYF. The CDR3 nucleotides read TGTGCCAGCAGCCCACGCCGGGCGGGGGAAGAGACCCAGTACTTC. This sequence joins TRBV7-9 and TRBJ2-5, with 7 bases lining up with TRBD2. The CDR3 consists of 15 residues. The junction had 9 bases not matched to a gene; V was cut back by 5 bases and J by 3 bases. Germline values: CDR1 SEHNR, CDR2 FQNEAQ (reference sequence).

This clonotype was recorded at least ten times. The chain carries TRBV7-2 and TRBJ1-4; possible D gene TRBD1, 5 bases. There are 15 residues in the CDR3. V was clipped by 6 bases and J by 6 bases, with 17 bases between them. Germline CDR1 and CDR2: SGHTA and FQGNSA. This CDR3 reads CASRIQVIGDEKLFF. CDR3 bases: TGTGCCAGCAGAATACAGGTGATCGGGGATGAAAAACTGTTTTTT. Together with reference TRBV7-2 and TRBJ1-4, the CDR3 gives the full variable domain: GAGVSQSPSNKVTEKGKDVELRCDPISGHTALYWYRQSLGQGLEFLIYFQGNSAPDKSGLPSDRFSAERTGGSVSTLTIQRTQQEDSAVYLCASRIQVIGDEKLFFGSGTQLSVL.

The gene calls are TRBV7-8 and TRBJ1-6; 7 bases map to TRBD1. The V and J ends lost 1 base and 9 bases, in that order; junction bases with no gene match: 12. Germline CDR1 reads SGHVS; CDR2 reads FQNEAQ. The CDR3 loop spans 17 amino acids. The CDR3 nucleotides are TGTGCCAGCAGCTTAGAATGGTTGGGACAGACTATTTCACCCCTCCACTTT. This encodes CASSLEWLGQTISPLHF. Full variable domain (outside the CDR3, taken from reference TRBV7-8 and TRBJ1-6): GAGVSQSPRYKVAKRGQDVALRCDPISGHVSLFWYQQALGQGPEFLTYFQNEAQLDKSGLPSDRFFAERPEGSVSTLKIQRTQQEDSAVYLCASSLEWLGQTISPLHFGNGTRLTVT.

To note about this clonotype: A much bigger clone sits one base away, suggesting this may be a read error. The V and J genes are TRBV7-3 and TRBJ1-6; no clear D. The CDR3 has 14 amino acids. Germline CDR1 is SGHTA and CDR2 is FQGTGA. The V end was cut by 1 base, the J end by 4 bases, with 5 bases between. CDR3 region: CASSLRWYNSPLHF. The CDR3 DNA is TGTGCCAGCAGCTTAAGATGGTATAATTCACCCCTCCACTTT.

In its sample, this clonotype was seen many times. J is TRBJ2-5 and V is TRBV30, with 8 bases identical to TRBD2. CDR1 is GTSNPN, CDR2 SVGIG, per germline (reference sequence). J lost 3 bases, V lost 6 bases, and 9 bases had no gene match. This CDR3 has 14 amino acids. CDR3: CACNYRGGKETQYF. CDR3 in DNA: TGTGCCTGCAACTACCGGGGGGGGAAAGAGACCCAGTACTTC.

This clonotype was picked up many times. The chain links TRBV3-1 to TRBJ1-1; the match to TRBD1 covers 7 bases. Germline assignment: CDR1 LGHDT and CDR2 YNNKEL (reference sequence). This CDR3 comprises 15 residues. Trimming removed 5 bases from V and 0 bases from J; junction bases left unmatched: 6. The CDR3 reads CASSNRGGMNTEAFF. CDR3 DNA: TGTGCCAGCAGCAACAGGGGAGGTATGAACACTGAAGCTTTCTTT.

This clonotype was recorded at least ten times. One junction end disagrees with the germline gene, perhaps due to a read error. J is TRBJ1-5 and V is TRBV7-9, with 7 nucleotides matching TRBD1. Germline assignment: CDR1 SEHNR and CDR2 FQNEAQ (reference sequence). The CDR3 is 15 residues long. CDR3 residues: CANSPAAGGSQPQHF. For the CDR3, the DNA is TGTGCCAACAGCCCGGCAGCAGGGGGTAGTCAGCCCCAGCATTTT.

A remark on this clonotype: A much larger clone differs from this one at a single base, so this may be a read error. The J gene is TRBJ1-2, the V gene TRBV29-1; 7 positions agree with TRBD1. The junction had 2 bases not matched to a gene; V was cut back by 7 bases and J by 6 bases. The CDR3 consists of 10 residues. The V gene's germline CDR1 is SQVTM and CDR2 ANQGSEA. The CDR3, as DNA: TGCAGCGAGGGGACAGATGGCTACACCTTC. It translates to CSEGTDGYTF.

This clonotype has a count of ten or more. The rearrangement uses TRBV6-5 and TRBJ2-1, with 7 bases aligning to TRBD1. V was clipped by 0 bases and J by 1 base; unmatched bases: 0. The CDR3 covers 15 residues. Germline V gives CDR1 MNHEY, CDR2 SVGAGI. The CDR3 loop is CASSYSQGSYNEQFF. In nucleotides, the CDR3 is TGTGCCAGCAGTTACTCACAGGGGTCCTACAATGAGCAGTTCTTC.

Many counts were recorded for this clonotype. Here the CDR3 reads CASRKWTGEGEAFF. CDR3 DNA: TGCGCCAGCAGGAAATGGACGGGGGAGGGTGAAGCTTTCTTT. The rearrangement links TRBV5-1 to TRBJ1-1, with D perhaps TRBD1 (5 bases). Trimming left V 5 bases short and J 7 bases short, with 18 bases between. There are 14 residues in the CDR3. Germline CDR1 reads SGHRS; CDR2 reads YFSETQ.

A remark on this clonotype: With only one base between it and a far larger clone, this is likely a read error. The chain joins TRBV7-9 to TRBJ2-1; 7 bases agree with TRBD1. CDR1 is SEHNR and CDR2 is FQNEAQ in the germline V gene (reference sequence). The junction had 5 bases not matched to a gene; V was cut back by 2 bases and J by 1 base. CDR3 length: 16 residues. CDR3 DNA: TGTGCCAGCAGCTTACAGGGGGAAGGGTCCTACAATGAGCAGTTCTTC. Translating gives CASSLQGEGSYNEQFF.

This clonotype was picked up many times. The chain combines TRBV19 with TRBJ1-5, with D perhaps TRBD1 (5 bases). V lost 5 bases and J lost 6, with 23 bases in between. The CDR3 covers 17 residues. Germline lookup yields CDR1 LNHDA and CDR2 SQIVND (reference sequence). This CDR3 is CASSGEGTQGDSQPQHF. DNA of the CDR3: TGTGCCAGTAGTGGAGAGGGGACTCAAGGGGATAGTCAGCCCCAGCATTTT.

As regards this clonotype: A read error is possible here, since a much larger clone lies one base away. V usage is TRBV13 and J usage is TRBJ1-2, with a weak D call TRBD1 (5 bases). CDR3 length: 15 amino acids. CDR1 and CDR2 from the germline V gene are PRHDT and FYEKMQ (reference sequence). The CDR3 spells CASGLGRGGEDGYTF. In DNA, the CDR3 is TGTGCCAGCGGCTTAGGCCGGGGGGGGGAGGATGGCTACACCTTC.

This clonotype was found many times. The rearrangement uses TRBV20-1 and TRBJ1-2; 9 bases align to TRBD1. CDR3 length equals 14 residues. V shed 3 bases, J shed 3 bases, and the junction held 5 bases outside the gene matches. Germline V gene sequence: CDR1 DFQATT, CDR2 SNEGSKA (reference sequence). DNA of the CDR3: TGCAGTGCTAGCGACAGGGACAGGGACTATGGCTACACCTTC. Its translation: CSASDRDRDYGYTF.

This clonotype was observed at least ten times. CDR3 sequence reads: CASSYDSSTNYGYTF. Here the CDR3 DNA reads TGTGCCAGCAGTTACGACAGCAGCACTAACTATGGCTACACCTTC. J is TRBJ1-2 and V is TRBV6-5; perhaps TRBD1 as D (5 bases). Germline CDR1 reads MNHEY; CDR2 reads SVGAGI. The CDR3 consists of 15 residues. Trimming stripped 2 bases from V and 0 bases from J, with 10 bases between.

Points on this clonotype: Given a far larger clone just one base away, this is likely a sequencing read error. The CDR3 DNA reads TGTGCCAGCAGTTACGCTAAAGGGGGCATCTCCTACGAGCAGTACTTC. Translating it yields CASSYAKGGISYEQYF. The chain employs TRBV6-4 and TRBJ2-7; TRBD1 matches 7 bases. Germline CDR1 and CDR2: MRHNA and SNTAGT. The CDR3 is 16 residues long. V gave up 5 bases and J gave up 0 bases; unmatched junction bases: 10.

This chain links TRBV27 with TRBJ1-4; maybe TRBD1 (5 bases). In germline, CDR1 is MNHEY, CDR2 SMNVEV (reference sequence). CDR3 length: 14 amino acids. Trimming pared 5 bases from V and 8 bases from J, leaving 15 bases between. CDR3 DNA: TGTGCCAGCAGTGGGGTGGGGGTGGGGGAAAAACTGTTTTTT. It yields the protein CASSGVGVGEKLFF.

This clonotype has just one count. This likely reflects a read error, since a far larger clone is one base away. The rearrangement joins TRBV6-5 to TRBJ2-2; 11 bases match TRBD2. After removal of 9 bases from V and 5 bases from J, the junction contained 11 bases not matched to a gene. This CDR3 has 16 amino acids. Germline assignment: CDR1 MNHEY and CDR2 SVGAGI. The CDR3 DNA sequence: TGTGCCAGAATTCCCCTAGCGGGGGGAGGGACCGGGGAGCTGTTTTTT. Its protein is CARIPLAGGGTGELFF.

This clonotype was found many times. This chain uses TRBV5-1 with TRBJ2-1, with 9 positions matching TRBD2. Germline V gives CDR1 SGHRS, CDR2 YFSETQ. V shed 2 bases, J shed 4 bases, and the junction held 4 bases outside the gene matches. CDR3 length equals 15 residues. CDR3 in amino acids: CASSFSSGEYNEQFF. CDR3 DNA: TGCGCCAGCAGCTTCTCTAGCGGGGAATACAATGAGCAGTTCTTC.